These 23 T cell receptor beta chains share one sample of origin, sequenced in a study of cytomegalovirus exposure and HLA in healthy donors. The assay was immunoSEQ multiplex PCR, and TCRdb's table has in-frame clones only and misses some. The repertoire consists of 100,000 to 150,000 clones, with 95% to 97% occurring once and the leading ten covering about 1.7%. Sequences were obtained from PBMCs. The receptors originated from a man aged 18-30 years in good health and CMV-seronegative.

The J gene is TRBJ2-7, the V gene TRBV7-3; the match to TRBD2 covers 7 bases. The junction had 8 bases not matched to a gene; V was cut back by 3 bases and J by 6 bases. Germline values: CDR1 SGHTA, CDR2 FQGTGA. The CDR3 has 14 residues. DNA for the CDR3: TGTGCCAGCAGCTTCCGCGGGAGTGCGCGCGAGCAGTACTTC. It specifies CASSFRGSAREQYF.

The J gene is TRBJ2-1, the V gene TRBV4-1; 7 nucleotides align to TRBD2. The CDR3 runs 15 residues. CDR1 and CDR2 (germline): MGHRA, YSYEKL. J gave up 7 bases and V 5 bases, and 11 bases lay outside the gene matches. The CDR3 nucleotides are TGCGCCAGCAGCGAAACGAGGGAGGGCCTGAATGAGCAGTTCTTC. Its protein is CASSETREGLNEQFF.

The V gene is TRBV7-6, the J gene TRBJ1-5; 9 positions match TRBD1. V shed 3 bases, J shed 1 base, and the junction held 1 base outside the gene matches. Germline CDR1 SGHVS, CDR2 FNYEAQ. The CDR3 has 15 amino acids. CDR3 DNA sequence: TGTGCCAGCAGCTTGGGACAGGGAAGCAATCAGCCCCAGCATTTT. Translating gives CASSLGQGSNQPQHF.

CDR3 protein: CATTGQGIGYTF. CDR3 bases: TGTGCCACGACGGGACAGGGAATCGGCTACACCTTC. J is TRBJ1-2 and V is TRBV2; the match to TRBD1 covers 9 bases. Germline V gene sequence: CDR1 SNHLY, CDR2 FYNNEI. V was clipped by 10 bases and J by 8 bases; unmatched bases: 8. The CDR3 covers 12 residues. Based on the CDR3 plus reference TRBV2 and TRBJ1-2, the full variable domain is EPEVTQTPSHQVTQMGQEVILRCVPISNHLYFYWYRQILGQKVEFLVSFYNNEISEKSEIFDDQFSVERPDGSNFTLKIRSTKLEDSAMYFCATTGQGIGYTFGSGTRLTVV.

The chain has TRBV12-5 and TRBJ1-2; possibly TRBD1 for D (5 bases). The CDR3 totals 13 residues. From germline, CDR1 is LGHNT and CDR2 FRNRAP. Deletions cut 7 bases from V and 4 bases from J, with 13 bases between. CDR3 bases: TGTGCTAGTGATTCGGGACTCATCTATGGCTACACCTTC. This sequence encodes CASDSGLIYGYTF.

The chain carries TRBV11-3 and TRBJ2-7; D call uncertain. Germline values: CDR1 SGHNT, CDR2 YENEEA. CDR3 size: 13 residues. V was shortened by 0 bases and J by 6 bases, with 9 bases between the two germline ends. CDR3 nucleotide sequence: TGTGCCAGCAGCTTAGAAGTGGCCTCCGAGCAGTACTTC. Protein sequence: CASSLEVASEQYF. Full variable domain (remainder filled in from reference TRBV11-3 and TRBJ2-7): EAGVVQSPRYKIIEKKQPVAFWCNPISGHNTLYWYLQNLGQGPELLIRYENEEAVDDSQLPKDRFSAERLKGVDSTLKIQPAELGDSAVYLCASSLEVASEQYFGPGTRLTVT.

J is TRBJ1-1 and V is TRBV28; D unclear. This CDR3 has 16 amino acids. V lost 4 bases to trimming and J lost 1 base, with 16 bases between them. Germline CDR1 and CDR2: MDHEN and SYDVKM. The CDR3 region is CASSSSQWAENTEAFF. CDR3 nucleotides: TGTGCCAGCAGTTCCTCCCAGTGGGCAGAGAACACTGAAGCTTTCTTT.

The CDR3 sequence: CATSRDTMASVYEQYF. CDR3 nucleotides: TGTGCCACCAGCAGAGATACTATGGCATCAGTCTACGAGCAGTACTTC. V usage is TRBV15 and J usage is TRBJ2-7; no definite D call. Germline CDR1 LNHNV, CDR2 YYDKDF (reference sequence). CDR3 size: 16 residues. V shed 0 bases and J shed 3 bases, with 15 bases lying between them.

This chain connects TRBV12-5 to TRBJ2-7; D gene uncertain. Germline loops: CDR1 LGHNT, CDR2 FRNRAP. V was clipped by 7 bases and J by 7 bases, with 14 bases between them. The CDR3 is 12 amino acids. The CDR3 DNA reads as TGTGCTAGTGCCGAGACCCGAGGAGAGCAGTACTTC. Encoded protein: CASAETRGEQYF. The full variable domain, its missing parts supplied by reference TRBV12-5 and TRBJ2-7, is DARVTQTPRHKVTEMGQEVTMRCQPILGHNTVFWYRQTMMQGLELLAYFRNRAPLDDSGMPKDRFSAEMPDATLATLKIQPSEPRDSAVYFCASAETRGEQYFGPGTRLTVT.

CDR3 sequence (DNA): TGTGCCAGCAGCGTAGCAGGGGATCCCTACTATGGCTACACCTTC. It codes for CASSVAGDPYYGYTF. The rearrangement links TRBV9 to TRBJ1-2, with D possibly TRBD1 on 6 matching bases. Germline loops: CDR1 SGDLS, CDR2 YYNGEE. V was shortened by 0 bases and J by 3 bases, with 12 bases between the two germline ends. The CDR3 is 15 amino acids.

This chain links TRBV27 with TRBJ2-1; TRBD2 agrees at 10 bases. V was pared by 1 base and J by 7 bases, with 4 bases of the junction left unmatched. The CDR3 loop spans 15 amino acids. Germline CDR1 and CDR2: MNHEY and SMNVEV (reference sequence). The CDR3: CASSLYSGRVNEQFF. The CDR3 DNA reads TGTGCCAGCAGTTTATACAGCGGGAGGGTAAATGAGCAGTTCTTC.

This sequence joins TRBV6-6 and TRBJ2-7, with TRBD2 as a possible D gene (6 bases). The germline gives CDR1 MNHNY, CDR2 SVGAGI (reference sequence). This CDR3 comprises 14 residues. Trimming shortened V by 3 bases and J by 0 bases, and 9 bases separated the two germline ends. The CDR3 DNA reads as TGTGCCAGCAGTTATATCGGGAGCTCCTACGAGCAGTACTTC. It yields the protein CASSYIGSSYEQYF.

The CDR3 DNA follows: TGCGCCAGCAGCCCCGGGGTGGCAGGGAACACTGAAGCTTTCTTT. It is translated as CASSPGVAGNTEAFF. This chain joins TRBV5-1 and TRBJ1-1; no clear D. V lost 4 bases to trimming and J lost 1 base, with 14 bases between them. The CDR3 runs 15 residues. Germline values: CDR1 SGHRS, CDR2 YFSETQ.

The rearrangement joins TRBV15 to TRBJ2-5, with 10 bases matching TRBD1. CDR1 is LNHNV and CDR2 is YYDKDF in the germline V gene (reference sequence). The CDR3 is 15 amino acids. The V and J ends lost 0 bases and 4 bases, in that order; junction bases with no gene match: 2. CDR3 sequence (DNA): TGTGCCACCAGCAGAGAACGGGACAGGGGAGAGACCCAGTACTTC. Translated: CATSRERDRGETQYF.

This sequence joins TRBV29-1 and TRBJ2-1; D is unclear. The germline gives CDR1 SQVTM, CDR2 ANQGSEA. V dropped 4 bases and J dropped 5 bases, with 6 bases sitting between them. The CDR3 runs 11 residues. The CDR3 loop is CSVAENNEQFF. The DNA of the CDR3 is TGCAGCGTTGCCGAGAACAATGAGCAGTTCTTC.

V usage is TRBV5-1 and J usage is TRBJ2-2; 7 bases line up with TRBD2. Germline values: CDR1 SGHRS, CDR2 YFSETQ. With V trimmed by 2 bases and J by 5 bases, 0 bases remained unmatched. There are 13 residues in the CDR3. The CDR3 spells CASSFGGTGELFF. In nucleotides, the CDR3 is TGCGCCAGCAGCTTCGGGGGGACCGGGGAGCTGTTTTTT.

This clone has just one count. The chain links TRBV29-1 to TRBJ2-1, with D perhaps matching TRBD1 (6 bases). This CDR3 is built from 15 residues. Trimming removed 2 bases from V and 5 bases from J, with 16 bases in between. CDR1 is SQVTM and CDR2 is ANQGSEA in the germline V gene. CDR3 amino acids: CSVETWGRVDNEQFF. CDR3 nucleotide sequence: TGCAGCGTTGAAACCTGGGGGCGCGTTGACAATGAGCAGTTCTTC.

The rearrangement links TRBV4-2 to TRBJ1-3, with D unresolved. The CDR3 is made up of 15 amino acids. V was trimmed by 0 bases and J by 4 bases, leaving 10 bases between them. Germline values: CDR1 LGHNA, CDR2 YNFKEQ. The chain's CDR3 is CASSQEEGPGNTIYF. The CDR3 DNA reads as TGTGCCAGCAGCCAAGAGGAGGGTCCGGGAAACACCATATATTTT.

This chain connects TRBV4-2 to TRBJ2-7; TRBD2 might be the D (6 bases). CDR3 length: 14 residues. Germline V lookup: CDR1 LGHNA, CDR2 YNFKEQ. V was cut by 0 bases and J by 5 bases, with 11 bases left in between. CDR3 in DNA: TGTGCCAGCAGCCAAGAGGGGCGGGGAGACGAGCAGTACTTC. This gives the protein CASSQEGRGDEQYF.

The genes are TRBV5-1 and TRBJ1-3; D is unclear. V shed 4 bases and J shed 0 bases, with 11 bases lying between them. This CDR3 contains 15 residues. Germline V gene data show CDR1 as SGHRS and CDR2 as YFSETQ. The chain's CDR3 is CASSPDTSSGNTIYF. The CDR3 DNA sequence: TGCGCCAGCAGCCCCGACACGAGCTCTGGAAACACCATATATTTT.

This clone was recorded only once. Other DNA sequences in this sample translate to the same CDR3. This rearrangement joins TRBV9 to TRBJ2-2; tentative D call: TRBD2 (5 bases). Germline assignment: CDR1 SGDLS and CDR2 YYNGEE. Trimming took off 2 bases at V and 3 bases at J, with 5 bases between the two ends. This CDR3 has 13 amino acids. CDR3 protein: CASSVGDTGELFF. The CDR3 nucleotides read TGTGCCAGCAGCGTCGGGGACACCGGGGAGCTGTTTTTT.

This clone was observed a single time. The rearrangement links TRBV7-3 to TRBJ1-4; D possibly corresponds to TRBD1 (6 bases). CDR3 size: 17 residues. The germline V gene has CDR1 SGHTA and CDR2 FQGTGA. The V end lost 5 bases, the J end lost 8 bases, and 24 bases lay between the germline ends. Here the CDR3 reads CASSPWGLQGLKEKLFF. The CDR3 DNA reads TGTGCCAGCAGCCCGTGGGGGCTACAGGGATTGAAGGAAAAACTGTTTTTT.

This clone was observed once. The genes are TRBV9 and TRBJ2-7, with 7 bases identical to TRBD2. The length of the CDR3 is 15 residues. The J segment lost 1 base and the V segment lost 2 bases, leaving 6 bases of the junction unmatched. Per the germline V gene, CDR1 is SGDLS and CDR2 is YYNGEE. The CDR3 loop is CASSVGGSLSYEQYF. In DNA form, the CDR3 reads TGTGCCAGCAGCGTGGGGGGGTCCCTTTCCTACGAGCAGTACTTC.